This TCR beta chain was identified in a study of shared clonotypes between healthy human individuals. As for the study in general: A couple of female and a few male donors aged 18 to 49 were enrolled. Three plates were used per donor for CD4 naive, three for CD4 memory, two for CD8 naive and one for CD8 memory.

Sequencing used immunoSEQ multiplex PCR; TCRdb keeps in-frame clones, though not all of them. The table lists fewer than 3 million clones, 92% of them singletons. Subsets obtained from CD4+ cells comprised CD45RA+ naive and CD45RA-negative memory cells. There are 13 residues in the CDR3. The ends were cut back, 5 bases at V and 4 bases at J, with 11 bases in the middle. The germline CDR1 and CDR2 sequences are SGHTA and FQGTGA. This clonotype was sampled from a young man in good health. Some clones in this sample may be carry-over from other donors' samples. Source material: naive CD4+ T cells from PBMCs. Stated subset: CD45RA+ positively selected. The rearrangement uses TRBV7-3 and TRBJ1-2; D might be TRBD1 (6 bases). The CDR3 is CASSEQGGYGYTF. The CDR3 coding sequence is TGTGCCAGCAGCGAACAGGGAGGCTATGGCTACACCTTC. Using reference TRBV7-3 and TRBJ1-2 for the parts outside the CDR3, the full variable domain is GAGVSQTPSNKVTEKGKYVELRCDPISGHTALYWYRQSLGQGPEFLIYFQGTGAADDSGLPNDRFFAVRPEGSVSTLKIQRTERGDSAVYLCASSEQGGYGYTFGSGTRLTVV.